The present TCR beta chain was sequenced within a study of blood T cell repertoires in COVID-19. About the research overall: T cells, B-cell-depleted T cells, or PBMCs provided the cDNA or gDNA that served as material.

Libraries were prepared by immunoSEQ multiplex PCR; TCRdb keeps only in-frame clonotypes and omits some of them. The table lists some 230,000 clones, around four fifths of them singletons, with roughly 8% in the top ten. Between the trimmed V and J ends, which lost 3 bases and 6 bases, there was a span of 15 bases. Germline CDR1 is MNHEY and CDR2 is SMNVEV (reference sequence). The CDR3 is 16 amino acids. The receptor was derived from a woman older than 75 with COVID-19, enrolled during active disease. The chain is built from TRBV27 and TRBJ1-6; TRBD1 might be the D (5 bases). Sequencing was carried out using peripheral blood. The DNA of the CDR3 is TGTGCCAGCAGTTTCTACCGAGGGACTTCTAATTCACCCCTCCACTTT. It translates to CASSFYRGTSNSPLHF.